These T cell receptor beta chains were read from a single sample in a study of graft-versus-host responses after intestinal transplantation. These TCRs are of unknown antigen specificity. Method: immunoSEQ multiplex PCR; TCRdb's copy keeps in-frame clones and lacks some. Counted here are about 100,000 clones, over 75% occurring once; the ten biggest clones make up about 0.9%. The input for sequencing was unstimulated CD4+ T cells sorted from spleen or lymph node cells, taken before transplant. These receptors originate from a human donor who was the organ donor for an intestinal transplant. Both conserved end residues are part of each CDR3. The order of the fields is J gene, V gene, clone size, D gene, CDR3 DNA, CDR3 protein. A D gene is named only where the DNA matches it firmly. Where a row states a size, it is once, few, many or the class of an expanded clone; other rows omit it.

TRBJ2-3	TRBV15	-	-	TGTGCCACCAGCAGAGCGGAAGGGAAGACAGATACGCAGTATTTT	CATSRAEGKTDTQYF
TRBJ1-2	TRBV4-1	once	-	TGCGCCAGCAGCCAAGATGGAGGGAAATACACCTTC	CASSQDGGKYTF
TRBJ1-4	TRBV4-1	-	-	TGCGCCAGCAGGCCTCCGGGGCAGGGTTGGGAAAAACTGTTTTTT	CASRPPGQGWEKLFF
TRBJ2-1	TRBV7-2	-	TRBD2	TGTGCCAGCAGCTTACTAAGCGGGGGGGGGAATGAGCAGTTCTTC	CASSLLSGGGNEQFF
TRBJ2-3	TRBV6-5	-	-	TGTGCCAGCAGTTTGCGGGGTTCGGGCACAGATACGCAGTATTTT	CASSLRGSGTDTQYF
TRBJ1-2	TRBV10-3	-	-	TGTGCCATCAGTGAGTCCGGAGGTAAACTTAACTATGGCTACACCTTC	CAISESGGKLNYGYTF
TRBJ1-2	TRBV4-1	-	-	TGCGCCAGCAGCCAAGATCGAGGGGCCCACTATGGCTACACCTTC	CASSQDRGAHYGYTF
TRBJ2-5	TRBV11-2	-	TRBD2	TGTGCCAGCAGCTTACAGGTGGGGGGGTTTAAGGAGACCCAGTACTTC	CASSLQVGGFKETQYF
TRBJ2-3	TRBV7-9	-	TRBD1	TGTGCCAGCAGCTTAGCGATAGGGGGCCGGAGCACAGATACGCAGTATTTT	CASSLAIGGRSTDTQYF
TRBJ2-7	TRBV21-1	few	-	TGTGCCAGCAGCAAAGGGTACGAGCAGTACTTC	CASSKGYEQYF
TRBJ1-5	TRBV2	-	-	TGTGCCAGCAGTGCGGGGGGAGGGAGTCAGCCCCAGCATTTT	CASSAGGGSQPQHF
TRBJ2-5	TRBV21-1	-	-	TGTGCCAGCAGCAAAGGTTGGACTAGCGGGGAAAAAGAGACCCAGTACTTC	CASSKGWTSGEKETQYF
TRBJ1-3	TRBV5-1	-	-	TGCGCCAGCAGCTTGGAGGCAGCTTACTCTGGAAACACCATATATTTT	CASSLEAAYSGNTIYF
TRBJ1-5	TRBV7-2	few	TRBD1	TGTGCCAGCAGGCGAGGACAGGAGGGGAATCAGCCCCAGCATTTT	CASRRGQEGNQPQHF
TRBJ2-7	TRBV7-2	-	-	TGTGCCAGCAGCTTAGTCCCAACTAGCTTAGGCTCCTACGAGCAGTACTTC	CASSLVPTSLGSYEQYF
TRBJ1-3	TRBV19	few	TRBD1	TGTGCCACTGCCGTGGGACAGCTTACTTCTGGAAACACCATATATTTT	CATAVGQLTSGNTIYF
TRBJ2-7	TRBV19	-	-	TGTGCCAGTAAGATGCAGAACTCCTACGAGCAGTACTTC	CASKMQNSYEQYF
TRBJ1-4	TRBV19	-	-	TGTGCCAGTAGTATCCAGGGTGCTAATGAAAAACTGTTTTTT	CASSIQGANEKLFF
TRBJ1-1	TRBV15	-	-	TGTGCCACGGACGGGGCGGGGAGAGGCACTGAAGCTTTCTTT	CATDGAGRGTEAFF
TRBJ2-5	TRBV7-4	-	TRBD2	TGTGCCAGCAGCTTACTCAGCGGGGGGAGAAGAGGGACCCAGTACTTC	CASSLLSGGRRGTQYF
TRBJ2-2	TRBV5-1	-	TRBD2	TGCGCCAGCAGCTTAGGACTAGCGGGCACCGGGGAGCTGTTTTTT	CASSLGLAGTGELFF
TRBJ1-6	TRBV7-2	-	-	TGTGCCAGCAGCAAGGGACTTAATTCACCCCTCCACTTT	CASSKGLNSPLHF
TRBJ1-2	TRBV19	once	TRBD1	TGTGCCGTCAAATCCCGGACAGGGACCTATGGCTACACCTTC	CAVKSRTGTYGYTF
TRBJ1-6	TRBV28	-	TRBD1	TGTGCCAGCAGTCCCCGACAGGGTTGGTCCTATAATTCACCCCTCCACTTT	CASSPRQGWSYNSPLHF
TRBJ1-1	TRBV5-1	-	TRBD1	TGCGCCAGCAGCTTGGATGGGACAGCTCGATCAAAAAGGGCTTTCTTT	CASSLDGTARSKRAFF
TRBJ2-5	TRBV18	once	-	TGTGCCAGCTCACCCGGGGTAGAGACCCAGTACTTC	CASSPGVETQYF
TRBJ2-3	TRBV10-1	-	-	TGCGCCAGCAGTGTGGCAGGTACAGATACGCAGTATTTT	CASSVAGTDTQYF
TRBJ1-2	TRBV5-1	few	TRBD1	TGCGCCAGCAGCCGATGGACAGGGGATGGCTACACCTTC	CASSRWTGDGYTF
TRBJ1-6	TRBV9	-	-	TGTGCCAGCAGCACCCGGCAAGATAATTCACCCCTCCACTTT	CASSTRQDNSPLHF